The 14 T cell receptor beta chains presented below share a single source sample, sequenced in a study of a mutant IDH1 vaccine in newly diagnosed glioma. Repertoires were generated with immunoSEQ multiplex PCR, while TCRdb's copy carries only in-frame clones and drops some. The sample consists of 35,000 to 45,000 clones, around 78% of them appearing once. Which antigens these TCRs recognize remains unknown. Sample time point: week 23, last vaccination. Vaccine doses each comprised 300 ug of mutant IDH1 20-mer peptide, with topical imiquimod. The specimen comprised PBMCs, sampled from a glioma patient whose treatment included an IDH1 peptide vaccine. The source is a woman aged 40 to 49 with glioma. Some clones in this sample may be carry-over from other donors' samples.

The V gene is TRBV5-4, the J gene TRBJ1-2, with TRBD1 identical over 9 bases. Trimming at V came to 4 bases and at J to 4 bases, leaving 14 bases not matched to a gene. The CDR3 is 17 residues long. Looked up from germline, CDR1 is SGHNT and CDR2 is YYREEE (reference sequence). CDR3 sequence (DNA): TGTGCCAGCAGCACTGAACCCGGGACAGGGATATCCTATGGCTACACCTTC. It translates to CASSTEPGTGISYGYTF.

The sample holds one count of this clone. The gene calls are TRBV6-5 and TRBJ2-2; D ambiguous. Trimming left V 0 bases short and J 6 bases short, with 5 bases between. CDR1 is MNHEY, CDR2 SVGAGI, per germline. The CDR3 is made up of 13 amino acids. The CDR3 region is CASSYSIAGELFF. In DNA form, the CDR3 reads TGTGCCAGCAGTTACTCGATTGCCGGGGAGCTGTTTTTT.

This sequence joins TRBV4-2 and TRBJ1-5, with D perhaps matching TRBD1 (5 bases). The CDR3 has 16 residues. The V gene lost 0 bases and the J gene lost 0 bases, with 9 bases spanning the gap. Germline values: CDR1 LGHNA, CDR2 YNFKEQ. CDR3 loop: CASSQEEGNSNQPQHF. The CDR3 DNA follows: TGTGCCAGCAGCCAAGAAGAGGGGAATAGCAATCAGCCCCAGCATTTT.

The V gene is TRBV9, the J gene TRBJ1-2, with a tentative D call TRBD1 (5 bases). This CDR3 is built from 16 residues. Germline lookup yields CDR1 SGDLS and CDR2 YYNGEE. V was pared by 0 bases and J by 5 bases, with 17 bases between. DNA for the CDR3: TGTGCCAGCAGCGTAGCTCAGGGCGGACCCGAATATGGCTACACCTTC. Amino acids: CASSVAQGGPEYGYTF.

The chain links TRBV9 to TRBJ2-2; D is possibly TRBD1 (6 bases). V was shortened by 3 bases and J by 7 bases, with 16 bases between the two germline ends. Germline CDR1 SGDLS, CDR2 YYNGEE. The CDR3 spans 15 residues. The CDR3 here is CASSAVTRGSGELFF. In DNA, the CDR3 is TGTGCCAGCAGCGCCGTCACGAGGGGGAGCGGGGAGCTGTTTTTT.

The V and J genes are TRBV4-1 and TRBJ1-1; TRBD1 agrees at 11 bases. CDR3 length: 15 amino acids. The trim removed 3 bases at V and 6 bases at J, leaving 6 bases unmatched. Germline CDR1 and CDR2: MGHRA and YSYEKL. In DNA form, the CDR3 reads TGCGCCAGCAGCCAGGGGGACAGGGGGGGGGCTGAAGCTTTCTTT. It yields the protein CASSQGDRGGAEAFF.

This rearrangement joins TRBV4-1 to TRBJ1-5; 7 bases agree with TRBD1. Germline V gene sequence: CDR1 MGHRA, CDR2 YSYEKL. Trimming at V came to 4 bases and at J to 3 bases, leaving 6 bases not matched to a gene. The CDR3 length is 15 residues. The CDR3 DNA reads as TGCGCCAGCAGCCTCCGGGACAGCTTCAATCAGCCCCAGCATTTT. As protein: CASSLRDSFNQPQHF.

The chain is built from TRBV6-1 and TRBJ2-3; 7 bases match TRBD1. CDR3 length equals 15 residues. After removal of 1 base from V and 2 bases from J, the junction contained 3 bases not matched to a gene. Per the germline V gene, CDR1 is MNHNS and CDR2 is SASEGT. CDR3 amino acids: CASSEVTGSTDTQYF. The DNA for the CDR3 is TGTGCCAGCAGTGAAGTGACAGGGTCCACAGATACGCAGTATTTT.

The chain links TRBV7-8 to TRBJ2-5; 9 bases match TRBD2. J lost 2 bases, V lost 2 bases, and 9 bases had no gene match. Germline CDR1 and CDR2: SGHVS and FQNEAQ. This CDR3 contains 17 residues. Written as DNA, the CDR3 is TGTGCCAGCAGCTTACCGGTGACTAGCGGTTTACAAGAGACCCAGTACTTC. Its translation: CASSLPVTSGLQETQYF.

The rearrangement joins TRBV9 to TRBJ1-1; TRBD1 matches at 7 bases. Germline values: CDR1 SGDLS, CDR2 YYNGEE. The length of the CDR3 is 15 residues. Trimming cost V 0 bases and J 7 bases; bases outside gene matches: 9. DNA for the CDR3: TGTGCCAGCAGCGTAGGGCAGGGGGGTCCTATTGAAGCTTTCTTT. This gives the protein CASSVGQGGPIEAFF.

This chain joins TRBV5-1 and TRBJ1-1; a weak D match, TRBD1 (5 bases). This CDR3 contains 13 residues. Trimming took 4 bases from V and 1 from J, leaving 8 bases between them. The germline gives CDR1 SGHRS, CDR2 YFSETQ. The CDR3 sequence: CASSQGKNTEAFF. The CDR3, as DNA: TGCGCCAGCAGCCAGGGAAAGAACACTGAAGCTTTCTTT.

The chain is built from TRBV9 and TRBJ2-2; unclear D gene. From germline, CDR1 is SGDLS and CDR2 YYNGEE. Between the trimmed V and J ends, which lost 3 bases and 3 bases, there was a span of 9 bases. The CDR3 runs 14 residues. The CDR3 nucleotides are TGTGCCAGCAGCGACCGCGGAGACACCGGGGAGCTGTTTTTT. Protein: CASSDRGDTGELFF.

The CDR3 nucleotides read TGTGCCAGTAGCCCGACAGGGGGCATGACTGAAGCTTTCTTT. This codes for CASSPTGGMTEAFF. The chain employs TRBV19 and TRBJ1-1, with 10 bases matching TRBD1. The CDR3 spans 14 residues. V lost 6 bases, J lost 5 bases, and 6 bases stayed unmatched. Germline assignment: CDR1 LNHDA and CDR2 SQIVND (reference sequence).

The chain couples TRBV28 to TRBJ1-1; D perhaps matches TRBD1 (5 bases). Trimming took off 7 bases at V and 9 bases at J, with 15 bases between the two ends. The CDR3 contains 12 residues. CDR1 is MDHEN and CDR2 is SYDVKM in the germline V gene. In nucleotides, the CDR3 is TGTGCCAGCAACAGGCGCCAAGGGAAAGCTTTCTTT. Translated: CASNRRQGKAFF.